This TCR beta chain was captured in a study of blood T cell repertoires in COVID-19. Across the study: The study drew acute and convalescent COVID-19 samples from the United States, Italy and Spain. The analysed material was cDNA or gDNA that came from T cells, B-cell-depleted T cells, or PBMCs.

In the study's own analysis: Reference gene primer amplification gave nucleated cell count estimates. Sequencing was performed with immunoSEQ multiplex PCR; in TCRdb, only in-frame clones are kept and a portion is missing. The V and J calls and the clone size are those of that table, but D and trimming were determined from the DNA. The data show 110,000 to 150,000 clones, more than 60% seen once. The count of this clone is one. This CDR3 has 13 residues. Germline V gene sequence: CDR1 SGHDN, CDR2 FVKESK. The V end was cut by 3 bases, the J end by 9 bases, with 12 bases between. The TCR was taken from a woman aged 60-70 years with acute or convalescent COVID-19. Sequencing was done on a sample of peripheral blood. The V and J genes are TRBV14 and TRBJ2-1; TRBD2 might be the D (5 bases). CDR3 in amino acids: CASSQRVVGEQFF. CDR3 sequence (DNA): TGTGCCAGCAGCCAGAGGGTAGTAGGTGAGCAGTTCTTC.